These T cell receptor beta chains were read from a single sample in a study of T cell responses to AZD1222 COVID-19 vaccine. Generated by immunoSEQ multiplex PCR, the TCRdb table keeps only in-frame clones and is missing some. This sample has about 140,000 clones, with just over 90% found just once. Source: peripheral blood, taken 28 days after the second AZD1222 dose. These receptors were obtained from an adult who received the AZD1222 COVID-19 vaccine. CDR3s include the opening cysteine and the closing phenylalanine or tryptophan. A D gene is named only where the DNA matches it firmly.

v_call: TRBV9; d_call: TRBD2; cdr3_aa: CASSDWAAGGPVSTDTQYF
v_call: TRBV6-5; d_call: TRBD1; cdr3_aa: CASTQGAKGYTF
v_call: TRBV7-2; d_call: NA; cdr3_aa: CAYRVGNTIYF
v_call: TRBV11-2; d_call: TRBD2; cdr3_aa: CASSLYAGGRGGELFF
v_call: TRBV9; d_call: NA; cdr3_aa: CASGDPTSPLHF
v_call: TRBV7-7; d_call: NA; cdr3_aa: CASSERPRSHSPLHF
v_call: TRBV6-2/TRBV6-3; d_call: NA; cdr3_aa: CASSAGMSTDTQYF
v_call: TRBV5-4; d_call: TRBD1; cdr3_aa: CASSPGQDAVNYGYTF
v_call: TRBV28; d_call: NA; cdr3_aa: CASRVSGVYGYTF
v_call: TRBV19; d_call: NA; cdr3_aa: CASSPGGYNEQFF
v_call: TRBV25-1; d_call: NA; cdr3_aa: CASSEGSGREWIYGYTF
v_call: TRBV19; d_call: TRBD1; cdr3_aa: CASRGTGRTEAFF
v_call: TRBV7-3; d_call: NA; cdr3_aa: CASSLNLGSYNEQFF
v_call: TRBV7-9; d_call: NA; cdr3_aa: CASSLAGGEQFF
v_call: TRBV7-3; d_call: TRBD2; cdr3_aa: CASSLRAGTSGITDTQYF
v_call: TRBV7-2; d_call: NA; cdr3_aa: CASSLGQGSGYGYTF
v_call: TRBV10-1; d_call: NA; cdr3_aa: CASSESRAGIYEQYF
v_call: TRBV19; d_call: TRBD1; cdr3_aa: CASSSRGLVEAFF
v_call: TRBV11-2; d_call: NA; cdr3_aa: CASSGYRAYEQYF
v_call: TRBV10-1; d_call: NA; cdr3_aa: CASSDGRRDNEKLFF
v_call: TRBV2; d_call: NA; cdr3_aa: CASSGGNQPQHF
v_call: TRBV10-2; d_call: NA; cdr3_aa: CASGPTGPNQPQHF
v_call: TRBV28; d_call: NA; cdr3_aa: CASSLPLGVGGENTEAFF
v_call: TRBV29-1; d_call: TRBD1; cdr3_aa: CSVRDRSEQYF
v_call: TRBV5-4; d_call: TRBD1; cdr3_aa: CASSLSIPGQGHEAFF
v_call: TRBV5-1; d_call: NA; cdr3_aa: CASSFGGSYEQYF
v_call: TRBV28; d_call: NA; cdr3_aa: CASSLETGIKAEAFF
v_call: TRBV5-1; d_call: NA; cdr3_aa: CACRAGATTNEKLFF
v_call: TRBV6-2/TRBV6-3; d_call: TRBD1; cdr3_aa: CASSYMGTAFNQPQHF
v_call: TRBV28; d_call: NA; cdr3_aa: CASSFGQLYNEQFF
v_call: TRBV6-2/TRBV6-3; d_call: NA; cdr3_aa: CASSSALLPAYEQYF